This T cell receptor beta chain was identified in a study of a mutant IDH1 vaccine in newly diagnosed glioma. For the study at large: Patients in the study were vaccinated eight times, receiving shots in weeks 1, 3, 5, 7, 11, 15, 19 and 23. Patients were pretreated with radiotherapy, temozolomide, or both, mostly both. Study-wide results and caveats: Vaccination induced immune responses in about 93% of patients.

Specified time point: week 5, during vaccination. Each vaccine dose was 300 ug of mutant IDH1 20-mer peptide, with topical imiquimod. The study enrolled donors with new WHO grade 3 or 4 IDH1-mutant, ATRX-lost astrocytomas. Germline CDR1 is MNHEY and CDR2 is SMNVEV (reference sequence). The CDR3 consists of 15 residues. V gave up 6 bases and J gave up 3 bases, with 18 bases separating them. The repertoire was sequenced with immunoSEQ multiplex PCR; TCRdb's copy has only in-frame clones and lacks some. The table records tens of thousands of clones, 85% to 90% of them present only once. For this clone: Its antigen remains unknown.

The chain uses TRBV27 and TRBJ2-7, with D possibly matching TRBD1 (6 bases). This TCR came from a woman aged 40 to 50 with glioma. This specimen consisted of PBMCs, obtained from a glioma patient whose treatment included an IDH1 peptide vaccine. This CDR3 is CASRSRTERVYEQYF. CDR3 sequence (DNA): TGTGCCAGCAGGTCCCGGACAGAGAGGGTCTACGAGCAGTACTTC.